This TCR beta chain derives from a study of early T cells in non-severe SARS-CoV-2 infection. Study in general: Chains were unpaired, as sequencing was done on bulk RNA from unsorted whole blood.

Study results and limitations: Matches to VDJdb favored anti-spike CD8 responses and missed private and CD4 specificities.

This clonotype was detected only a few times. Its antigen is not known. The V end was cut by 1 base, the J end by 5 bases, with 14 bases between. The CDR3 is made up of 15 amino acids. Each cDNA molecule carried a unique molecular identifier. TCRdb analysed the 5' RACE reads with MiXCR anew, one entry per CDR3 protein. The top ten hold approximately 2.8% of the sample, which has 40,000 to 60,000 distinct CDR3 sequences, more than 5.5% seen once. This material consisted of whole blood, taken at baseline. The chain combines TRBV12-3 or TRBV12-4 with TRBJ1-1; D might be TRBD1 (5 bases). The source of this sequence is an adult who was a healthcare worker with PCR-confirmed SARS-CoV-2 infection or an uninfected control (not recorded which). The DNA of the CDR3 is TGTGCCAGCAGTTTAGAGGGGTTCCGGGGGACTGAAGCTTTCTTT. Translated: CASSLEGFRGTEAFF.